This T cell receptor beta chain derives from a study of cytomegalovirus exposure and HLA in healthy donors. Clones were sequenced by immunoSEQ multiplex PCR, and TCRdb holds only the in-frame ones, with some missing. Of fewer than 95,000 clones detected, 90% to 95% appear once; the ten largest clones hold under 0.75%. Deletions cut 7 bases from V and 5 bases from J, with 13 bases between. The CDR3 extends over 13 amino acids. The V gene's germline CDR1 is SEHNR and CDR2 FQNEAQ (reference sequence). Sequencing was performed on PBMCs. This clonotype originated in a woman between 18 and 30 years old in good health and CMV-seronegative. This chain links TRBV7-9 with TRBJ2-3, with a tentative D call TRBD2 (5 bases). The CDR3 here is CASKSSSGDTQYF. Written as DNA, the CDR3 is TGTGCCAGCAAAAGTTCGAGCGGAGATACGCAGTATTTT.